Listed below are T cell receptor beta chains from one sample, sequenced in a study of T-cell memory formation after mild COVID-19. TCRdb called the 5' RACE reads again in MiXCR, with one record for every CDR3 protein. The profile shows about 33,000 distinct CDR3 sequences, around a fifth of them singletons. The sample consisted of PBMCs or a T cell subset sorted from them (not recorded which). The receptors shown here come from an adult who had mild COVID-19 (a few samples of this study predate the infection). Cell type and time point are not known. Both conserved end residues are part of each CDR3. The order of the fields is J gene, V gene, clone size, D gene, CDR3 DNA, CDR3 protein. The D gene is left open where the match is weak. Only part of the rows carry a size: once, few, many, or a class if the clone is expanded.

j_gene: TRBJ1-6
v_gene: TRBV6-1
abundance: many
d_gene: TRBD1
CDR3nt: TGTGCCAGCAGTGAAACAGGGGAATCACCCCTCCACTTT
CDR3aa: CASSETGESPLHF

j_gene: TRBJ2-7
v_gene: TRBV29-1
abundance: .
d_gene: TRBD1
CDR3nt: TGCAGCGTTCAGACAGGGCCCTACGAGCAGTACTTC
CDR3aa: CSVQTGPYEQYF

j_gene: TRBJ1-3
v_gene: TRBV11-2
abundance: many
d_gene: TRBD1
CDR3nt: TGTGCCAGCAGCTCGCACTCCGGGACAGGGGGAAACACCATATATTTT
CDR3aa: CASSSHSGTGGNTIYF

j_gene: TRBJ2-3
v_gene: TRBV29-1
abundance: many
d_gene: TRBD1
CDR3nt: TGCAGCGTTGAAGCGAACAGGGGTAGGGATACGCAGTATTTT
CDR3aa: CSVEANRGRDTQYF

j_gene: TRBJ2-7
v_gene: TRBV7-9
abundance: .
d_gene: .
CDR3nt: TGTGCCAGCAGCCCAAGGGCGAAAGAGCAGTACTTC
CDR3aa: CASSPRAKEQYF

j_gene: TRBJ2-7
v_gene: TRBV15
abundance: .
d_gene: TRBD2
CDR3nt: TGTGCCACCAGCAGAGATGGGGGGACTATCGGGGAGCAGTACTTC
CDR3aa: CATSRDGGTIGEQYF

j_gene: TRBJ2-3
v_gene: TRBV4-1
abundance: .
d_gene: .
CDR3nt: TGCGCCAGCAGCCCCGGACTTACGCAGTATTTT
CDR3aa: CASSPGLTQYF

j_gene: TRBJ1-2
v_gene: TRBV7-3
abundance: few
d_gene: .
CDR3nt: TGTGCCAGCAGCGGGGGGTTGGAGTACACCTTC
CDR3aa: CASSGGLEYTF

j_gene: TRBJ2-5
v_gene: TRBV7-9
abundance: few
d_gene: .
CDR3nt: TGTGCCATCCATTTCACAGAGAAAGAGACCCAGTACTTC
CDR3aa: CAIHFTEKETQYF

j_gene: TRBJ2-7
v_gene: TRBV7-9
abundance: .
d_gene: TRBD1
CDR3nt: TGTGCCAGCAGCTTAGGACAGGGCCCCACCCTTTCCTACGAGCAGTACTTC
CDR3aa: CASSLGQGPTLSYEQYF

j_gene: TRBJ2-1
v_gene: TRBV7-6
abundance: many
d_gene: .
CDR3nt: TGTGCCAGCAGCTCCTTTATAGGGGGGAATGAGCAGTTCTTC
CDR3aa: CASSSFIGGNEQFF

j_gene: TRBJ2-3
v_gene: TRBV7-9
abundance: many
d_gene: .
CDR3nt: TGTGCCAGCAGCCAAGGGCGGTCTAGCACAGATACGCAGTATTTT
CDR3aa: CASSQGRSSTDTQYF

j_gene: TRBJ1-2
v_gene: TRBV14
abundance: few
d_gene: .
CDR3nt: TGTGCCAGCAGCTCCCAGTCCTATGGCTACACCTTC
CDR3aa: CASSSQSYGYTF

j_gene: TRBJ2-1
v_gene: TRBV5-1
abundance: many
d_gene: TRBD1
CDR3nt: TGCGCCAGCAGCATAACGACAGGGACAACCTACAATGAGCAGTTCTTC
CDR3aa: CASSITTGTTYNEQFF

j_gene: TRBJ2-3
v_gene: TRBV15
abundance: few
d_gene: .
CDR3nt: TGTGCCACCAGCAAGGGCGGAGACACAGATACGCAGTATTTT
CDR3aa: CATSKGGDTDTQYF

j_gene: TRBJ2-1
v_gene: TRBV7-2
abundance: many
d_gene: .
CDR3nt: TGTGCCAGCAGCCCGACGGAGGGATCCTACAATGAGCAGTTCTTC
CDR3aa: CASSPTEGSYNEQFF

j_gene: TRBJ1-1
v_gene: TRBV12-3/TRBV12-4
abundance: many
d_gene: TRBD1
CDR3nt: TGTGCCAGCACCCTGACAGGGGCTAACACTGAAGCTTTCTTT
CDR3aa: CASTLTGANTEAFF

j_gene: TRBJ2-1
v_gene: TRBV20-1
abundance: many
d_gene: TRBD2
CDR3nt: TGCAGTGCTCATAGCGGGTACTACAATGAGCAGTTCTTC
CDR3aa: CSAHSGYYNEQFF

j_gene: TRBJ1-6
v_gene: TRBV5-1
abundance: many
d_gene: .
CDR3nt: TGCGCCAGCAGGGACTTAATGGATTCACCCCTCCACTTT
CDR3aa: CASRDLMDSPLHF

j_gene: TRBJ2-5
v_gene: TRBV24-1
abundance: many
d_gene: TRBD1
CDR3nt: TGTGCCACCAGTGATTATATCAGGGGGCGAGAGACCCAGTACTTC
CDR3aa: CATSDYIRGRETQYF

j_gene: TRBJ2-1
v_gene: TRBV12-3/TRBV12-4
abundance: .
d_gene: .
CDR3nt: TGTGCCAGTGGGGACTTTCACAATGAGCAGTTCTTC
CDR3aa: CASGDFHNEQFF

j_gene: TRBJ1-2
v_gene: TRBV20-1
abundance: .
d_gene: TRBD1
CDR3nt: TGCAGTGCTCCTAACAGGGGATTCTATGGCTACACCTTC
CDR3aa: CSAPNRGFYGYTF

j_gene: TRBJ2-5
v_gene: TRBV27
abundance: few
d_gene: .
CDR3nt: TGTGCCAGCAGTTCCTGGGCGAATCAAGAGACCCAGTACTTC
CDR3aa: CASSSWANQETQYF

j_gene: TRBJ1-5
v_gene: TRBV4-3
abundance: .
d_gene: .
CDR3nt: TGCGCCAGCAGCCAAGGAACCGCGGGTGAGCCCCAGCATTTT
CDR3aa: CASSQGTAGEPQHF

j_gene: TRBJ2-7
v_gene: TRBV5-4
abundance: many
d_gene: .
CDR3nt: TGTGCCAGCAGCAACCTACAGAGGGGCGAGCAGTACTTC
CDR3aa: CASSNLQRGEQYF

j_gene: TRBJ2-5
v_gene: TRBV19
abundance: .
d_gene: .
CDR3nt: TGTGCCAGTAGACGGCGGGCAGGAGCCCAAGATACCCAGTACTTC
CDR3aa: CASRRRAGAQDTQYF

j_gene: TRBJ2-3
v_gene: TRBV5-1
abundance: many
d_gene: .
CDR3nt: TGCGCCAGCAGCTTCGTTGGGGGTTCTGATACGCAGTATTTT
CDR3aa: CASSFVGGSDTQYF

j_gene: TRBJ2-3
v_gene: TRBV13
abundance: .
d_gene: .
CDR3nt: TGTGCCAGCAGCTACCAGACCTCCCTGCAGTATTTT
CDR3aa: CASSYQTSLQYF

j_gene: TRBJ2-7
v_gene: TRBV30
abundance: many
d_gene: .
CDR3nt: TGTGCCTGGAGTGTCGACACGAGCCTCGCCACCAAGTACTTC
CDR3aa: CAWSVDTSLATKYF

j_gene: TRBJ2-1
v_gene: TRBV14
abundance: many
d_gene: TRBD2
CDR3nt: TGTGCCAGCTGTCCCCAGCGGGGGGGCAATGAGCAGTTCTTC
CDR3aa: CASCPQRGGNEQFF

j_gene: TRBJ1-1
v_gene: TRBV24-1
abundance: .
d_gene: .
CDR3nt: TGTGCCACCAGGGAGAGGGACTCGAGTCTTGAAGCTTTCTTT
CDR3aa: CATRERDSSLEAFF

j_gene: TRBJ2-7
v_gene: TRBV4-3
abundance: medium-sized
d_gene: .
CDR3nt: TGCGCCAGCAGCCAAGTATGGGGGTACGAGCAGTACTTC
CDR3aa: CASSQVWGYEQYF

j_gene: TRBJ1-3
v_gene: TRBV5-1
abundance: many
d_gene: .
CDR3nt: TGCGCCAGCAGCTTGGGTCCCGCGGACCGCTCTGGAAACACCATATATTTT
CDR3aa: CASSLGPADRSGNTIYF

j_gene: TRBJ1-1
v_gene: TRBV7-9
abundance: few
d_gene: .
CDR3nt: TGTGCCAGCAGCTTAGGTTTCTCAGCTTTCTTT
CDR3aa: CASSLGFSAFF

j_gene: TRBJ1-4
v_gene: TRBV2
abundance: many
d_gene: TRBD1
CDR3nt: TGTGCCAGCACCGGACAGGGTCGTAATGAAAAACTGTTTTTT
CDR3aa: CASTGQGRNEKLFF

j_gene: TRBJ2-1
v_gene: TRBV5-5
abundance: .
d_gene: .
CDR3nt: TGTGCCAGCAGCCTCTGGGGGACTGAGCAGTTCTTC
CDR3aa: CASSLWGTEQFF

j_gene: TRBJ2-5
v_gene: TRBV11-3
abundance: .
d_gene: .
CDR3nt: TGTGCCAGCAGCCAAAAGGGGACAATACAAGAGACCCAGTACTTC
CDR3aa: CASSQKGTIQETQYF

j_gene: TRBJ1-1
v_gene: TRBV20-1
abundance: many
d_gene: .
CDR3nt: TGCAGTGCTATGGAGAGCCTGGGTCGCACTGAAGCTTTCTTT
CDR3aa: CSAMESLGRTEAFF

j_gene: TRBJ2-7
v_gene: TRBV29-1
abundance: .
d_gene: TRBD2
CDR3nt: TGCAGCGTCCCAAGCGGGAGCTCCTACGAGCAGTACTTC
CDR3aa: CSVPSGSSYEQYF

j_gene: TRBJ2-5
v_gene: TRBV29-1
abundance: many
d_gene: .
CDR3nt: TGCAGCGTTCGGACAGGAGGGAGAGAGACCCAGTACTTC
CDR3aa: CSVRTGGRETQYF

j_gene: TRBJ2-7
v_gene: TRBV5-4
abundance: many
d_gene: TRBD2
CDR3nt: TGTGCCGTCCCAGGGCTAGCGGGAGACGAGCAGTACTTC
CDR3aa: CAVPGLAGDEQYF

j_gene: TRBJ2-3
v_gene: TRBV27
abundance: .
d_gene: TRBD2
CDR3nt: TGTGCCAGCAGTTTAAGCGGGGGGGCATCATTAACAGATACGCAGTATTTT
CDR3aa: CASSLSGGASLTDTQYF

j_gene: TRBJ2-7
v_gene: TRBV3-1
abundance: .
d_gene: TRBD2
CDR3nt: TGTGCCAGCAGCCAACGGACTAGGGGCGAGCAGTACTTC
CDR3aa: CASSQRTRGEQYF

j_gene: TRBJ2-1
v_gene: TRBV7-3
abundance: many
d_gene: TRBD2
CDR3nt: TGTGCCAGCAGCTCGGCGGGGGGTAAGAGTGAGCAGTTCTTC
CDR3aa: CASSSAGGKSEQFF

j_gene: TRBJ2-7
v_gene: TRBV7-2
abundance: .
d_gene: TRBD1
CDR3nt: TGTGCCAGCAGCGTAGGACAGGGGTTCTACGAGCAGTACTTC
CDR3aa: CASSVGQGFYEQYF

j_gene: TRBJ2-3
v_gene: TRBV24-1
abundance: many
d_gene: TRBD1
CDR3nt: TGTGCCACCAGTGGTGTCAGGGGGAACACAGATACGCAGTATTTT
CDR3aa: CATSGVRGNTDTQYF

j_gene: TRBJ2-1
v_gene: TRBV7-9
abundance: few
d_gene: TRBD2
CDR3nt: TGTGCCAGCAGCTTAGTTGGAGCGGGGAACAATGAGCAGTTCTTC
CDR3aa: CASSLVGAGNNEQFF

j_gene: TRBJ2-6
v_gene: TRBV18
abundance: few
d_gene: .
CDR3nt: TGTGCCAGCTCCCGGCGGGGTAGCTCTGGGGCCAACGTCCTGACTTTC
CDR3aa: CASSRRGSSGANVLTF